The present T cell receptor beta chain was sequenced within a study of shared clonotypes between healthy human individuals. Whole-study results and caveats: Clonotypes shared by all four sorted-subset donors had higher generation probabilities than non-shared clonotypes.

CDR1 is MDHEN and CDR2 is SYDVKM in the germline V gene. The CDR3 has 15 residues. Trimming pared 2 bases from V and 1 base from J, leaving 9 bases between. Worth noting for this clone: Its antigen is not identified.

The table came from immunoSEQ multiplex PCR; TCRdb's copy has only in-frame clones and leaves some out. The sample contains millions of clones, roughly nine tenths of which appear only once. This TCR was sampled from a man aged 18 to 30 in good health. This rearrangement joins TRBV28 to TRBJ2-1, with unresolved D. The specimen was naive CD4+ T cells sorted from blood. Subset given: CD45RA+ positively selected. Written as DNA, the CDR3 is TGTGCCAGCAGTTTACGACGGCTGTCCTACAATGAGCAGTTCTTC. Translation: CASSLRRLSYNEQFF.